Sequencing of this T cell receptor beta chain was carried out in a study of CD8 T cells in ankylosing spondylitis. Overall study findings and caveats: Disease-linked clones were CD8+ and relatively rare in peripheral blood. Disease-associated clones were reportedly significantly overrepresented in matched ankylosing spondylitis synovial fluid.

Concerning this clonotype itself: Its specificity is not known.

A single record per CDR3 protein comes from TCRdb applying MiXCR to the 5' RACE reads. The sample comprises around 320,000 distinct CDR3 sequences, less than 25% of which are singletons, and 3.5% rests with the top ten. The sample was blood, either unsorted or a sorted T cell fraction (not recorded which). This TCR was sampled from a female donor with ankylosing spondylitis or in good health (not recorded which).

CDR3: CSATGLAGGRDEQYF. The DNA for the CDR3 is TGCAGTGCCACAGGACTAGCGGGAGGCCGAGACGAGCAGTACTTC. V usage is TRBV20-1 and J usage is TRBJ2-7; 14 nucleotides line up with TRBD2. The CDR3 has 15 amino acids. Germline V gene lookup returns CDR1 DFQATT and CDR2 SNEGSKA (reference sequence). Trimming at V came to 6 bases and at J to 5 bases, leaving 9 bases not matched to a gene.